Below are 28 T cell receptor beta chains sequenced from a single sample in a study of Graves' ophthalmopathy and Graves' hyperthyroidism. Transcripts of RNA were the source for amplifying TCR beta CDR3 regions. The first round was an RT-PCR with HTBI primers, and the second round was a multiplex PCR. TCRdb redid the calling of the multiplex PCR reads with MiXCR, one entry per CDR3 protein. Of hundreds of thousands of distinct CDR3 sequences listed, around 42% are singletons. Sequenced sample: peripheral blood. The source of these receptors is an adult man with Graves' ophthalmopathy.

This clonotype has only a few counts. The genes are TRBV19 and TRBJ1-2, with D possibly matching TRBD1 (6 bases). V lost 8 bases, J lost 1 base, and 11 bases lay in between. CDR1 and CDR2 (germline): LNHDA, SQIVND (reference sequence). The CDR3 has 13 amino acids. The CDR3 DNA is TGTGCCAGTCACAGGGAATATAACTATGGCTACACCTTC. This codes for CASHREYNYGYTF.

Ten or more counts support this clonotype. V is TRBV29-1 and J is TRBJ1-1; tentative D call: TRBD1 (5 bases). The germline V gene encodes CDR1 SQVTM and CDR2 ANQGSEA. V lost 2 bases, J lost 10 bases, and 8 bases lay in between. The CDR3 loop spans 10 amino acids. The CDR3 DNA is TGCAGCGTTGAACGGAGGGGAGCTTTCTTT. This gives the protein CSVERRGAFF.

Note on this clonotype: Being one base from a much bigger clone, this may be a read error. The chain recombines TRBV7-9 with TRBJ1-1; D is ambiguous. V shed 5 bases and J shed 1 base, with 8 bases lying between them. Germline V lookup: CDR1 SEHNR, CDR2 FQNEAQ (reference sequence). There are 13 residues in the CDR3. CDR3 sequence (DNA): TGTGCCAGCAGCCTACATGAGAACACTGAAGCTTTCTTT. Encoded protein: CASSLHENTEAFF.

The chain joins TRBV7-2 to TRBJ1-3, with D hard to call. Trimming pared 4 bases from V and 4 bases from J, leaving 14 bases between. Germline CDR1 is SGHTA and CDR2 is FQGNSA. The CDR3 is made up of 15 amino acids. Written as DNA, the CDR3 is TGTGCCAGCAGCTCTAGTCAGGACGGCGGAAACACCATATATTTT. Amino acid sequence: CASSSSQDGGNTIYF.

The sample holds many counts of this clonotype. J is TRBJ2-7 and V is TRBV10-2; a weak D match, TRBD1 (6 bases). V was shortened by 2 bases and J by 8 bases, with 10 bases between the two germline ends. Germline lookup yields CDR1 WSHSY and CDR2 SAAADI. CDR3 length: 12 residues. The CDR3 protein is CASSEGGRQQYF. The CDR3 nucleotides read TGCGCCAGCAGTGAGGGGGGCAGGCAGCAGTACTTC.

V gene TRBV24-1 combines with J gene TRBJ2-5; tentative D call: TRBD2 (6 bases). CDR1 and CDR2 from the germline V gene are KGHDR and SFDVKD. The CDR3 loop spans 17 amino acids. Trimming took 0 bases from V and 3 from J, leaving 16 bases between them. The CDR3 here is CATSDLRRGASKETQYF. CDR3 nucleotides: TGTGCCACCAGTGATTTGAGGCGGGGCGCCTCCAAAGAGACCCAGTACTTC.

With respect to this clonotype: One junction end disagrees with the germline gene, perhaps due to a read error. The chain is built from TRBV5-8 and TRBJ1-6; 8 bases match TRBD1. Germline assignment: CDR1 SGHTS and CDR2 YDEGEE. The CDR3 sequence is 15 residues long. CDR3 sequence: CANSLSDRENSPLHF. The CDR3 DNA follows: TGTGCCAACAGCTTGTCGGACAGGGAGAATTCACCCCTCCACTTT.

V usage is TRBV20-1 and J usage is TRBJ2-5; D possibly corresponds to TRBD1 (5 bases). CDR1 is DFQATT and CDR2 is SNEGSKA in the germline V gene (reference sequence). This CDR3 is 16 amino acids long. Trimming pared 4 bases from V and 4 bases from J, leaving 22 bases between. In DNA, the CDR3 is TGCAGTGCTAACCCCCAGGACACCCAAGAAGTAGAGACCCAGTACTTC. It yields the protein CSANPQDTQEVETQYF.

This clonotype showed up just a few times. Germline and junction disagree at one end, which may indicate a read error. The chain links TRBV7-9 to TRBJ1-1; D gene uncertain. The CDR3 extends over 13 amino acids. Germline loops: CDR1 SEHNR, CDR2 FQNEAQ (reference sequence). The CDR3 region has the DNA TGTGCCAGCAGCTCTACCGGGAGCCCCTGGAATCTTTTT. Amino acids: CASSSTGSPWNLF.

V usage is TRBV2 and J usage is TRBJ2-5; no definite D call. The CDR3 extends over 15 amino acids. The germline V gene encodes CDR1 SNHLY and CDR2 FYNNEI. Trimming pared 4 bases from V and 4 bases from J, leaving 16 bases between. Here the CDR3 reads CASSVSADWGETQYF. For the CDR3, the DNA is TGTGCCAGCAGTGTGTCAGCCGATTGGGGAGAGACCCAGTACTTC.

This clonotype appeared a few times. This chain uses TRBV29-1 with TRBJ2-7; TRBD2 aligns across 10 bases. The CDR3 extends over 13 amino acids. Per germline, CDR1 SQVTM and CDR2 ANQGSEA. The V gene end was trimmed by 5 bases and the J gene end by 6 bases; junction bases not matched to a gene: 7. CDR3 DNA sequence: TGCAGCGTTCTGACTAGCGGGCCACGCGAGCAGTACTTC. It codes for CSVLTSGPREQYF.

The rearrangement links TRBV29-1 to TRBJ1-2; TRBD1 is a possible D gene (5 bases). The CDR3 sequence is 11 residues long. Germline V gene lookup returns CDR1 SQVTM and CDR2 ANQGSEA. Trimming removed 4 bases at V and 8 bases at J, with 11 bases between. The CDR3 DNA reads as TGCAGCGTTGGGGGCGCAAGGGGCTACACCTTC. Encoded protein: CSVGGARGYTF. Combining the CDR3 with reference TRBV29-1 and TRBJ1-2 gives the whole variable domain SAVISQKPSRDICQRGTSLTIQCQVDSQVTMMFWYRQQPGQSLTLIATANQGSEATYESGFVIDKFPISRPNLTFSTLTVSNMSPEDSSIYLCSVGGARGYTFGSGTRLTVV.

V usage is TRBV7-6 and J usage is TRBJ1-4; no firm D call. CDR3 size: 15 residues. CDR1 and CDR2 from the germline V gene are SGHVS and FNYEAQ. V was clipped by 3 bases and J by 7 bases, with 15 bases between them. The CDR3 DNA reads TGTGCCAGCAGCTTCGGTGGCAGCCGGTTTGAAAAACTGTTTTTT. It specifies CASSFGGSRFEKLFF.

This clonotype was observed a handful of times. The CDR3 DNA is TGTGCCAGTAGTACCCAAGGGACGCAAGAGACCCAGTACTTC. It specifies CASSTQGTQETQYF. The gene calls are TRBV19 and TRBJ2-5; TRBD1 or TRBD2 may be the D gene (5 bases each). Trimming cost V 4 bases and J 2 bases, with 11 bases left between them. This CDR3 has 14 residues. Germline loops: CDR1 LNHDA, CDR2 SQIVND (reference sequence). The variable domain in full, with the rest retrieved from reference TRBV19 and TRBJ2-5, is DGGITQSPKYLFRKEGQNVTLSCEQNLNHDAMYWYRQDPGQGLRLIYYSQIVNDFQKGDIAEGYSVSREKKESFPLTVTSAQKNPTAFYLCASSTQGTQETQYFGPGTRLLVL.

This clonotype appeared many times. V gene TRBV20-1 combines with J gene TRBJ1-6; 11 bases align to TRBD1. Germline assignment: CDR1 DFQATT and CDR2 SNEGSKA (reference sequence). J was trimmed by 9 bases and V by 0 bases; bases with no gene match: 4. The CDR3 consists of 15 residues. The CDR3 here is CSARDGTGGSSPLHF. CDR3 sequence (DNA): TGCAGTGCTAGAGACGGGACAGGGGGAAGTTCACCCCTCCACTTT.

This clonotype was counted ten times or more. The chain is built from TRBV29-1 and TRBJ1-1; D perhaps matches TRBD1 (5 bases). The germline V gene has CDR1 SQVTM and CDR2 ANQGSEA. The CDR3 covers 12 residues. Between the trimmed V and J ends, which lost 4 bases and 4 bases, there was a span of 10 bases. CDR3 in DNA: TGCAGCGTTGTAGGGGATGGCACTGAAGCTTTCTTT. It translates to CSVVGDGTEAFF.

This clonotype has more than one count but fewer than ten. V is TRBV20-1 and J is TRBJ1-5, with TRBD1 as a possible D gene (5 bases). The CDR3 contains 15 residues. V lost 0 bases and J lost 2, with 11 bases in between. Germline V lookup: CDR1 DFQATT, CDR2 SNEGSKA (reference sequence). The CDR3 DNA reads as TGCAGTGCTAGAGAGGCGGGGCTACGCAATCAGCCCCAGCATTTT. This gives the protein CSAREAGLRNQPQHF.

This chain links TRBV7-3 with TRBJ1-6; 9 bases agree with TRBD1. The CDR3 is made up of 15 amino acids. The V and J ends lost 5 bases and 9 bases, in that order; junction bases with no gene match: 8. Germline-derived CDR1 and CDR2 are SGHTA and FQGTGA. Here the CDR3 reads CASSQRDRDPSPLHF. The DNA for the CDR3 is TGTGCCAGCAGCCAGCGGGACAGGGACCCTTCACCCCTCCACTTT.

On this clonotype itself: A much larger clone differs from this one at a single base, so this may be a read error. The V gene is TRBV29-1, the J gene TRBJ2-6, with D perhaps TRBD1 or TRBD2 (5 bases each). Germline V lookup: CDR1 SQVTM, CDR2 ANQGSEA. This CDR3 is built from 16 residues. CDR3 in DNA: TGCAGCGTTGCCGGGACCGCCTCGTCTGGGGTCAACGTCCTGACTTTC. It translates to CSVAGTASSGVNVLTF.

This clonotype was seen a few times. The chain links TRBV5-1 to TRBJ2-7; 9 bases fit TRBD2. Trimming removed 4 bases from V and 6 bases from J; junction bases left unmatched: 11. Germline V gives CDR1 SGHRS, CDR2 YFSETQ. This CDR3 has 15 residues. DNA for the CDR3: TGCGCCAGCAGCAGTACGCGGGGGGGCCTTGCCGAGCAGTACTTC. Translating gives CASSSTRGGLAEQYF.

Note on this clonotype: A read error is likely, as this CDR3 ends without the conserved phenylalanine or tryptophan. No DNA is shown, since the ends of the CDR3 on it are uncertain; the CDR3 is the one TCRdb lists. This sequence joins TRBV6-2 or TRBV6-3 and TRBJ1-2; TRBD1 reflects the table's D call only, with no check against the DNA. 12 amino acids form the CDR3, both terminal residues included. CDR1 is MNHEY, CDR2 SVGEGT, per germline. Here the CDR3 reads CASSYGGPGGTL.

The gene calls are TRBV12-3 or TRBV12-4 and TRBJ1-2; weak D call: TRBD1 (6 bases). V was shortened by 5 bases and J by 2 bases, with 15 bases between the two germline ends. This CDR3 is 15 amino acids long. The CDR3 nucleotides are TGTGCCAGCAGTCCGATTCTGGACAGAAACTATGGCTACACCTTC. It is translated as CASSPILDRNYGYTF.

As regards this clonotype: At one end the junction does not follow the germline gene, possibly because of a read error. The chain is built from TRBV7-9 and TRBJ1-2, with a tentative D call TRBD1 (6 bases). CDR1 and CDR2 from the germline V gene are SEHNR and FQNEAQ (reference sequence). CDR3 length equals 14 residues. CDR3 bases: TGCGCCAGCAGCCCGACAGGAGACGCAAGGGGCTACACCTTC. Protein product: CASSPTGDARGYTF.

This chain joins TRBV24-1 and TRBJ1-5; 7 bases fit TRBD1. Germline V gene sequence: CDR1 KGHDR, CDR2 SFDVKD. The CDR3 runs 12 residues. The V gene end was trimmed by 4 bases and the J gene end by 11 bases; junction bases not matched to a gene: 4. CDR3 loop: CATSDSRGTQHF. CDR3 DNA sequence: TGTGCCACCAGTGACTCCAGGGGGACCCAGCATTTT.

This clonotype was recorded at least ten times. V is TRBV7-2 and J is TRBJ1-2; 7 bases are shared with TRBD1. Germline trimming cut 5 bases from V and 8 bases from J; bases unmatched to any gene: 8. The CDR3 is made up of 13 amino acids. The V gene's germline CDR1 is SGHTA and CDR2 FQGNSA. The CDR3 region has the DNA TGTGCCAGCAGCACATACCGGGACAGAGGCTACACCTTC. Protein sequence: CASSTYRDRGYTF.

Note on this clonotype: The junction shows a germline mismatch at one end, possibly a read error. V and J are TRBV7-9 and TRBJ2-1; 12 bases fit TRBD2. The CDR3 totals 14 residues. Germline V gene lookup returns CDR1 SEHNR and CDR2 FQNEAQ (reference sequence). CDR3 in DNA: TGTGCCAGCAGCCTAGCGGGAGGGCGGAATGAGCAGTTCTTC. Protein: CASSLAGGRNEQFF.

Here the CDR3 reads CASSSDQLSYNSPLHF. In nucleotides, the CDR3 is TGTGCCAGCAGTTCGGATCAGCTCTCCTATAATTCACCCCTCCACTTT. V and J are TRBV5-8 and TRBJ1-6, with D hard to call. The V gene's germline CDR1 is SGHTS and CDR2 YDEGEE. The CDR3 totals 16 residues. The germline V and J ends were trimmed by 5 bases and 0 bases, with 12 bases remaining between them.

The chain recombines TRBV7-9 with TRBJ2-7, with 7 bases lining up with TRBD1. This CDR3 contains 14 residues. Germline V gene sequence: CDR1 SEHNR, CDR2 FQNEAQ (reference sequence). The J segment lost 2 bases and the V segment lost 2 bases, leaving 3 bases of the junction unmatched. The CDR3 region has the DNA TGTGCCAGCAGCTTACCGGGACAGACCTACGAGCAGTACTTC. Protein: CASSLPGQTYEQYF.